These 23 T cell receptor beta chains originate from one sample sequenced in a study of T cells in Graves' hyperthyroidism and ophthalmopathy. TCR beta CDR3 sequences were amplified from RNA transcripts. The HTBI primer set was used in a first-round RT-PCR of the TCR CDR3. MiXCR, applied by TCRdb to the multiplex PCR reads, yields one record per CDR3 protein. The sample yields 550,000 to 800,000 distinct CDR3 sequences, 17% seen once. Material: blood. The receptors derive from a man aged 50-59 years with Graves' hyperthyroidism.

This chain connects TRBV7-9 to TRBJ1-1; TRBD1 is a possible D gene (5 bases). Germline loops: CDR1 SEHNR, CDR2 FQNEAQ (reference sequence). The CDR3 runs to 12 residues. The germline V and J ends were trimmed by 2 bases and 11 bases, with 12 bases remaining between them. CDR3 sequence: CASSLKGFGAFF. In DNA form, the CDR3 reads TGTGCCAGCAGCTTAAAGGGGTTCGGGGCTTTCTTT. The entire variable domain, with the rest obtained from reference TRBV7-9 and TRBJ1-1, is as follows: DTGVSQNPRHKITKRGQNVTFRCDPISEHNRLYWYRQTLGQGPEFLTYFQNEAQLEKSRLLSDRFSAERPKGSFSTLEIQRTEQGDSAMYLCASSLKGFGAFFGQGTRLTVV.

This clonotype showed up just a few times. A much larger clone differs by one base, so this may be a read error. The gene calls are TRBV10-3 and TRBJ2-1, with D perhaps being TRBD1 or TRBD2 (5 bases each). CDR1 and CDR2 from the germline V gene are ENHRY and SYGVKD. The CDR3 has 16 amino acids. For the CDR3, the DNA is TGTGCCATCAGTGAGTCGATGATCGGGGCCTACAATGAGCAGCTCTTC. Translated, it gives CAISESMIGAYNEQLF.

This clonotype was recorded many times. V usage is TRBV2 and J usage is TRBJ2-7, with 16 bases identical to TRBD2. Germline V lookup: CDR1 SNHLY, CDR2 FYNNEI. The junction had 1 base not matched to a gene; V was cut back by 6 bases and J by 5 bases. CDR3 length equals 14 residues. DNA for the CDR3: TGTGCCAGCAGCGGGACTAGCGGGAGGGACGAGCAGTACTTC. It is translated as CASSGTSGRDEQYF.

In this sample, this clonotype turned up many times. One end of the junction varies from germline; a read error may be responsible. The chain combines TRBV28 with TRBJ1-5; D is unclear. CDR3 length: 14 amino acids. Germline-derived CDR1 and CDR2 are MDHEN and SYDVKM. Here the CDR3 DNA reads TGTGCCAGCAGTTGGGCATTTAGCATTCAGCCCCAGCATTTT. It yields the protein CASSWAFSIQPQHF. The full variable domain, completed using reference TRBV28 and TRBJ1-5, is DVKVTQSSRYLVKRTGEKVFLECVQDMDHENMFWYRQDPGLGLRLIYFSYDVKMKEKGDIPEGYSVSREKKERFSLILESASTNQTSMYLCASSWAFSIQPQHFGDGTRLSIL.

This clonotype was observed at least ten times. This chain uses TRBV7-2 with TRBJ2-7; D is perhaps TRBD1 or TRBD2 (5 bases each). Trimming pared 3 bases from V and 4 bases from J, leaving 19 bases between. Germline CDR1 is SGHTA and CDR2 is FQGNSA. The CDR3 totals 16 residues. CDR3 bases: TGTGCCAGCAGCTTTTCCGGGACCAACCTCGCGTACGAGCAGTACTTC. As protein: CASSFSGTNLAYEQYF.

This clonotype has just a few counts. The gene calls are TRBV6-1 and TRBJ1-1, with 7 bases aligning to TRBD1. After removal of 5 bases from V and 7 bases from J, the junction contained 13 bases not matched to a gene. Germline CDR1 MNHNS, CDR2 SASEGT. The length of the CDR3 is 15 residues. CDR3 nucleotide sequence: TGTGCCAGCAGTTCCCCTCACACTCGACAGGGTGAAGCTTTCTTT. Protein product: CASSSPHTRQGEAFF.

There are many counts of this clonotype. This chain links TRBV6-1 with TRBJ2-5, with TRBD2 identical over 9 bases. Germline CDR1 is MNHNS and CDR2 is SASEGT. This CDR3 is 14 amino acids long. J gave up 4 bases and V 6 bases, and 6 bases lay outside the gene matches. This chain's CDR3 is CASRRGGGGETQYF. As DNA, the CDR3 is TGTGCCAGCAGACGCGGGGGGGGAGGAGAGACCCAGTACTTC.

The rearrangement joins TRBV28 to TRBJ2-3, with D possibly being TRBD2 (6 bases). This CDR3 comprises 14 residues. CDR1 and CDR2 from the germline V gene are MDHEN and SYDVKM. Trimming took 7 bases from V and 2 from J, leaving 13 bases between them. CDR3 in DNA: TGTGCCAGCACTCCGGGACTTTACACAGATACGCAGTATTTT. As protein: CASTPGLYTDTQYF.

This clonotype was picked up many times. The J gene is TRBJ2-3, the V gene TRBV18; 10 nucleotides match TRBD1. CDR3 length: 15 residues. V shed 10 bases, J shed 1 base, and the junction held 8 bases outside the gene matches. Germline CDR1 and CDR2: KGHSH and LQKENI. CDR3 in DNA: TGTGCCACTAATTCCGGGACAGGGGGCACAGATACGCAGTATTTT. Protein sequence: CATNSGTGGTDTQYF.

This clonotype came up many times. The chain is built from TRBV6-2 or TRBV6-3 and TRBJ1-5; D remains ambiguous. CDR1 and CDR2 from the germline V gene are MNHEY and SVGEGT. The CDR3 extends over 15 amino acids. Trimming pared 1 base from V and 3 bases from J, leaving 10 bases between. The CDR3 loop is CASSYYGQTNQPQHF. In DNA form, the CDR3 reads TGTGCCAGCAGTTACTATGGGCAGACCAATCAGCCCCAGCATTTT.

This clonotype was observed at least ten times. The chain uses TRBV10-3 and TRBJ1-1, with TRBD1 as a possible D gene (6 bases). Germline CDR1 and CDR2: ENHRY and SYGVKD. The V end was cut by 1 base, the J end by 0 bases, with 15 bases between. The CDR3 is 17 residues long. CDR3 DNA: TGTGCCATCAGTGAGTTCGGGGGGCACCCGCTGAACACTGAAGCTTTCTTT. It encodes CAISEFGGHPLNTEAFF.

Many counts were recorded for this clonotype. This chain links TRBV7-3 with TRBJ2-1; the D gene is possibly TRBD1 (6 bases). Germline lookup yields CDR1 SGHTA and CDR2 FQGTGA. The CDR3 extends over 14 amino acids. The V gene lost 4 bases and the J gene lost 5 bases, with 12 bases spanning the gap. The CDR3 is CASSSDRFNNEQFF. The DNA of the CDR3 is TGTGCCAGCAGCTCGGACAGATTTAACAATGAGCAGTTCTTC.

This clonotype occurred many times. The gene calls are TRBV5-1 and TRBJ1-1; no reliable D call. The germline V gene has CDR1 SGHRS and CDR2 YFSETQ. The CDR3 extends over 13 amino acids. V was cut by 5 bases and J by 8 bases, with 16 bases left in between. The CDR3 nucleotides are TGCGCCAGCAGGGTGGACCGGAGCCTAGAAGCTTTCTTT. Encoded protein: CASRVDRSLEAFF.

The chain carries TRBV28 and TRBJ2-3, with no clear D. This CDR3 is built from 14 residues. The germline V gene encodes CDR1 MDHEN and CDR2 SYDVKM. V was pared by 3 bases and J by 0 bases, with 7 bases between. CDR3 bases: TGTGCCAGCAGTTTCACTCGTAGCACAGATACGCAGTATTTT. It encodes CASSFTRSTDTQYF.

The V call is TRBV15, the J call TRBJ2-7, with a possible D match to TRBD1 (5 bases). Germline V lookup: CDR1 LNHNV, CDR2 YYDKDF (reference sequence). CDR3 length equals 14 residues. The V and J ends lost 0 bases and 2 bases respectively, with 8 bases between them. The CDR3 loop reads CATSRDPGTYEQYF. In DNA form, the CDR3 reads TGTGCCACCAGCAGAGATCCAGGGACCTACGAGCAGTACTTC. Supplemented by reference TRBV15 and TRBJ2-7, the full variable domain reads DAMVIQNPRYQVTQFGKPVTLSCSQTLNHNVMYWYQQKSSQAPKLLFHYYDKDFNNEADTPDNFQSRRPNTSFCFLDIRSPGLGDTAMYLCATSRDPGTYEQYFGPGTRLTVT.

As for this clonotype: A much more abundant neighbour one base away suggests this may be a read error. The chain has TRBV12-3 or TRBV12-4 and TRBJ1-2, with D uncertain. The CDR3 consists of 13 residues. The DNA of the CDR3 is TGTGCCAGCAGTTTTGGCAGAGGCTATGGCCACACCTTC. This sequence encodes CASSFGRGYGHTF.

In regard to this clonotype: This clone may be a read error of a much larger clone one base away. The chain combines TRBV6-2 or TRBV6-3 with TRBJ2-1, with D possibly being TRBD1 (6 bases). There are 15 residues in the CDR3. Per the germline V gene, CDR1 is MNHEY and CDR2 is SVGEGT. This CDR3 is CASSYGTPTYNEQLF. The CDR3 region has the DNA TGTGCCAGCAGTTACGGGACACCAACCTACAATGAGCAGCTCTTC.

The table lists this clonotype with many counts. V gene TRBV24-1 combines with J gene TRBJ2-3; tentative D call: TRBD2 (5 bases). Trimming removed 2 bases at V and 7 bases at J, with 12 bases between. Germline assignment: CDR1 KGHDR and CDR2 SFDVKD. This CDR3 region has 14 residues. The CDR3 region has the DNA TGTGCCACCAGTGATTGGGAGTCCGTTCATACGCAGTATTTT. Protein: CATSDWESVHTQYF.

Only a few counts were recorded for this clonotype. The chain recombines TRBV18 with TRBJ1-2; unclear D gene. Germline CDR1 reads KGHSH; CDR2 reads LQKENI. V was cut by 4 bases and J by 7 bases, with 19 bases left in between. The CDR3 runs to 15 residues. This CDR3 is CASSRPYGELGGYTF. DNA of the CDR3: TGTGCCAGCTCACGACCGTACGGGGAGTTGGGTGGCTACACCTTC.

The chain uses TRBV9 and TRBJ2-3; TRBD2 matches 9 bases. Germline CDR1 SGDLS, CDR2 YYNGEE. Losses at the gene ends were 5 bases for V and 0 bases for J; bases not matched to a gene: 10. This CDR3 has 17 residues. The CDR3 DNA is TGTGCCAGCAGTAGGATGGGGCTAGCGGGGAGCACAGATACGCAGTATTTT. Protein sequence: CASSRMGLAGSTDTQYF.

This chain links TRBV29-1 with TRBJ1-2; unclear D gene. Germline lookup yields CDR1 SQVTM and CDR2 ANQGSEA. V lost 4 bases to trimming and J lost 0 bases, with 15 bases between them. This CDR3 has 15 residues. CDR3 nucleotide sequence: TGCAGCGTTGGAGATTCCGCAGCAGCTAACTATGGCTACACCTTC. Its translation: CSVGDSAAANYGYTF.

The CDR3 protein is CASSHGVAELGNTGELFF. In nucleotides, the CDR3 is TGTGCCAGCAGCCATGGTGTGGCGGAGCTAGGAAACACCGGGGAGCTGTTTTTT. This rearrangement joins TRBV28 to TRBJ2-2, with D unclear. Per germline, CDR1 MDHEN and CDR2 SYDVKM. The CDR3 loop spans 18 amino acids. V was trimmed by 6 bases and J by 2 bases, leaving 22 bases between them.

This clonotype has at least ten counts. The chain joins TRBV6-2 or TRBV6-3 to TRBJ1-2; D is uncertain. V dropped 6 bases and J dropped 3 bases, with 11 bases sitting between them. CDR3 size: 13 residues. Per the germline V gene, CDR1 is MNHEY and CDR2 is SVGEGT. The CDR3 protein is CASRPLLDYGYTF. The CDR3, as DNA: TGTGCCAGCAGACCACTACTGGACTATGGCTACACCTTC.